This T cell receptor beta chain was identified in a study of Graves' ophthalmopathy and Graves' hyperthyroidism. This clonotype was recorded many times. There are 15 residues in the CDR3. The germline CDR1 and CDR2 sequences are MNHNS and SASEGT. V dropped 3 bases and J dropped 3; count of bases not matched to a gene: 8. RNA transcripts served as template for amplifying TCR beta CDR3 sequences. HTBI primers served in a first-round RT-PCR, which a second-round multiplex PCR followed. TCRdb re-called the multiplex PCR reads with MiXCR, one entry per CDR3 protein. The repertoire has about 200,000 distinct CDR3 sequences, under 30% of them found once; the top ten carry approximately 9.6%.

The chain uses TRBV6-1 and TRBJ2-7; 7 bases fit TRBD1. This TCR was recovered from a middle-aged man with Graves' ophthalmopathy. Sample: peripheral blood. DNA for the CDR3: TGTGCCAGCAGTGACATCCCGGGACAGATCTACGAGCAGTACTTC. Its protein is CASSDIPGQIYEQYF.